The T cell receptor (beta chain) described here comes from a study of blood T cell repertoires in COVID-19. Study-level information: There were acute and convalescent COVID-19 samples, and they came from the United States, Italy and Spain. PBMCs, B-cell-depleted T cells, or T cells were the source of the cDNA or gDNA that made up the material.

The germline V gene has CDR1 MNHEY and CDR2 SVGAGI. The CDR3 runs to 14 residues. V lost 4 bases, J lost 4 bases, and 13 bases lay in between. Per the original methods: Estimation of nucleated cell counts was performed using reference gene primer amplification. Sequenced by immunoSEQ multiplex PCR; TCRdb stores in-frame clones only, minus some. V and J calls and clone size follow that table, whereas D and trimming were derived from the DNA. The sample lists 140,000 or so clones, 82% occurring once. Sequenced input: peripheral blood. This chain joins TRBV6-5 and TRBJ1-1; D uncertain. This receptor was identified in a woman over 75 with acute or convalescent COVID-19. The CDR3 DNA reads as TGTGCCAGCAGTTCCGCCTCGTCTAGCACTGAAGCTTTCTTT. Amino acids: CASSSASSSTEAFF.